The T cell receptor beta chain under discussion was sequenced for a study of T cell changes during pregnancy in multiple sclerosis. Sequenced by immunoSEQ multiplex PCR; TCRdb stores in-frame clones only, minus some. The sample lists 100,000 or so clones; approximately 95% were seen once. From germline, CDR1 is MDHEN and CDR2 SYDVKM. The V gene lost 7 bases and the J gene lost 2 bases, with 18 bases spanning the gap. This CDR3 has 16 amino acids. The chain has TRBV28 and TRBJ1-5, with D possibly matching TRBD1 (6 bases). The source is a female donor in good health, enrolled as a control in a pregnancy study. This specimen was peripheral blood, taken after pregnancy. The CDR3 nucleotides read TGTGCCAGCACCCTTGTAGGGACACTAGGCAATCAGCCCCAGCATTTT. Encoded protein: CASTLVGTLGNQPQHF.